This TCR beta chain emerged from a study of OX40 agonist ivuxolimab in advanced cancers. Overall study: Earlier anti-PD-1, anti-PD-L1 or anti-CTLA-4 therapy was permitted; roughly 37% had received some.

Details on this clone: The antigen is not known.

Germline V gives CDR1 SGHNT, CDR2 YYREEE (reference sequence). V lost 5 bases and J lost 4; bases outside the gene matches: 4. The length of the CDR3 is 13 residues. Here immunoSEQ multiplex PCR was the method, and the copy in TCRdb shows in-frame clones only, minus some. The sample holds 65,000 to 85,000 clones, approximately 85% seen once. Points from the study as a whole: Expanded clones tended on average to be more numerous among CD8+ T cells than CD4+.

Here the sequenced sample was CD4+ or CD8+ T cells sorted from blood, taken in a trial of the OX40 agonist ivuxolimab. V gene TRBV5-4 combines with J gene TRBJ2-5; TRBD2 matches 8 bases. The receptor's source is an adult with an advanced solid tumor such as melanoma, head and neck, liver or kidney cancer. The CDR3 DNA reads as TGTGCCAGCAGTGTCGGGGGGGTAGAGACCCAGTACTTC. It yields the protein CASSVGGVETQYF.